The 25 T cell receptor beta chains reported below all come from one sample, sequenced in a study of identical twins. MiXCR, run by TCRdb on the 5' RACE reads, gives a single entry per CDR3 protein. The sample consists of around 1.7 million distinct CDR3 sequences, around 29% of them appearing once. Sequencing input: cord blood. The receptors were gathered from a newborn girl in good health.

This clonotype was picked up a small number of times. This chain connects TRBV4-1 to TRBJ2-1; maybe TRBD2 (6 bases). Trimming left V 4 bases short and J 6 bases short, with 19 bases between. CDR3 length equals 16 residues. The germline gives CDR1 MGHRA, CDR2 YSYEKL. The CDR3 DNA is TGCGCCAGCAGCCCGATTCCTAGCGAGGGCTTCAATGAGCAGTTCTTC. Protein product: CASSPIPSEGFNEQFF.

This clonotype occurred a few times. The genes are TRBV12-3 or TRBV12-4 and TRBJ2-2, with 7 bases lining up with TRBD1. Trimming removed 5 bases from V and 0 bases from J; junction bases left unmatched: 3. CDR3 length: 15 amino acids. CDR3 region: CASSPTGSNTGELFF. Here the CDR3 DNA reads TGTGCCAGCAGTCCGACAGGGTCGAACACCGGGGAGCTGTTTTTT.

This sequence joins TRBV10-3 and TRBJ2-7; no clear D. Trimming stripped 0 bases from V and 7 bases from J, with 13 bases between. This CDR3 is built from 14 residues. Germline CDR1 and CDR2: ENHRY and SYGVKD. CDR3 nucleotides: TGTGCCATCAGTGAGTCTTTGTGGGTCGGTGAGCAGTACTTC. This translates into CAISESLWVGEQYF.

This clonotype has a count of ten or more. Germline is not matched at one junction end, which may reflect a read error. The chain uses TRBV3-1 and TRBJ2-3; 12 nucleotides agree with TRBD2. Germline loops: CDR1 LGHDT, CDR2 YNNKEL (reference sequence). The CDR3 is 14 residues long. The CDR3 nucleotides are TGCGCCAGCAGCCCGACTAGCGGGGGCGATACGCAGTATTTT. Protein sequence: CASSPTSGGDTQYF.

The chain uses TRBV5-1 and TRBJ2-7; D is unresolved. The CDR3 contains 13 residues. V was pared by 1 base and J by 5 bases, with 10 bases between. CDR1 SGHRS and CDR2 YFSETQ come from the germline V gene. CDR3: CASSLNPRNEQYF. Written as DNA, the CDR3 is TGCGCCAGCAGCTTGAATCCTAGAAACGAGCAGTACTTC.

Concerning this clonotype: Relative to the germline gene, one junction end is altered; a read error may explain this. The CDR3: CAGSPSGLVSDTQYF. DNA for the CDR3: TGTGCCGGCAGCCCGTCGGGACTAGTCTCAGATACGCAGTATTTT. The V gene is TRBV3-1, the J gene TRBJ2-3, with 8 bases identical to TRBD2. Germline V gene lookup returns CDR1 LGHDT and CDR2 YNNKEL (reference sequence). The CDR3 is made up of 15 amino acids.

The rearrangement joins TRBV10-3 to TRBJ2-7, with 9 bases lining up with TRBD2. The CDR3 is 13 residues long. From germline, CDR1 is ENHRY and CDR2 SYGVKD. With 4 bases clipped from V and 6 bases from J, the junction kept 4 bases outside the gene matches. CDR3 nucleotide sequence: TGTGCCATCAGTGGAGCGGGAGGCGGCGAGCAGTACTTC. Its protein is CAISGAGGGEQYF.

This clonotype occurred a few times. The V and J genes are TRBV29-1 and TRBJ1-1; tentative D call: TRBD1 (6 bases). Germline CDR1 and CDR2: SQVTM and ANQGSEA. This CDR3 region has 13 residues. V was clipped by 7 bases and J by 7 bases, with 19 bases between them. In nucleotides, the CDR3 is TGCAGCGCTCCCCACAGGGACCTAGGTGAAGCTTTCTTT. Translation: CSAPHRDLGEAFF.

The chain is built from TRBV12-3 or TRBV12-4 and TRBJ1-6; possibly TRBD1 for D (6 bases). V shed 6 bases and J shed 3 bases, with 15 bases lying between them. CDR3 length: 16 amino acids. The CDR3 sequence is CASSPRGPRYNSPLHF. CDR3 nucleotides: TGTGCCAGCAGCCCCAGGGGCCCCCGCTATAATTCACCCCTCCACTTT.

The CDR3 loop is CASSEYLAGVSLNNEQFF. As DNA, the CDR3 is TGTGCCAGCAGTGAATATCTTGCGGGAGTTTCCCTTAACAATGAGCAGTTCTTC. The gene calls are TRBV25-1 and TRBJ2-1, with 7 bases that match TRBD2. CDR1 is MGHDK, CDR2 SYGVNS, per germline. Trimming took 0 bases from V and 5 from J; bases not matched to a gene: 13. The CDR3 runs to 18 residues.

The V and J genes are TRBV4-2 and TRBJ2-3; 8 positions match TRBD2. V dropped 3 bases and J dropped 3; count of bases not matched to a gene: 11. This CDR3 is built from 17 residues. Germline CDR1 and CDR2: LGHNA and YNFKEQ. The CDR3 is CASSQPLAGLGTDTQYF. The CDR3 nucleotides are TGTGCCAGCAGCCAGCCATTAGCGGGACTGGGGACAGATACGCAGTATTTT.

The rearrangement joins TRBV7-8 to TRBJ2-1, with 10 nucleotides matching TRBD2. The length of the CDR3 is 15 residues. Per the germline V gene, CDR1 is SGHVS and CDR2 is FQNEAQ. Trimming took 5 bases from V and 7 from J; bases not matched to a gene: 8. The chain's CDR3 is CASSAIAGGMNEQFF. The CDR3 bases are TGTGCCAGCAGCGCAATAGCGGGAGGAATGAATGAGCAGTTCTTC.

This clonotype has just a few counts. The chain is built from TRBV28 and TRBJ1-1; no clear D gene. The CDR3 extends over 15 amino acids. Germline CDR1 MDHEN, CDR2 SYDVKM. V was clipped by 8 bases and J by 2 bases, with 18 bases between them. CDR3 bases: TGTGCCAGCGGCTCACCCGGGATACTTAACACTGAAGCTTTCTTT. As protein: CASGSPGILNTEAFF.

CDR3: CASSRSGRAGNIQYF. The CDR3 DNA sequence: TGTGCCAGCAGTCGGAGCGGGAGGGCGGGAAACATTCAGTACTTC. The chain couples TRBV6-2 or TRBV6-3 to TRBJ2-4; 10 positions agree with TRBD2. This CDR3 comprises 15 residues. The germline V gene encodes CDR1 MNHEY and CDR2 SVGEGT. V lost 5 bases to trimming and J lost 6 bases; unmatched junction nucleotides: 7.

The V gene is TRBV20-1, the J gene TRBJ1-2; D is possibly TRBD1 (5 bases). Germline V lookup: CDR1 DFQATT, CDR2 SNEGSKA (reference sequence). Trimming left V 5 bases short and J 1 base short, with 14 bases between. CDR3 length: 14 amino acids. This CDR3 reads CSADPGRHNYGYTF. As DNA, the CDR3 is TGCAGTGCTGACCCAGGGAGGCATAACTATGGCTACACCTTC.

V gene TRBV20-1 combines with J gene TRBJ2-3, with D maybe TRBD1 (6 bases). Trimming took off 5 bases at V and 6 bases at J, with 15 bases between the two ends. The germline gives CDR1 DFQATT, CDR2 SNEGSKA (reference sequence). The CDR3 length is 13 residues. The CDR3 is CSALTGSGDTQYF. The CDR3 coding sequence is TGCAGTGCTTTAACAGGGAGTGGGGATACGCAGTATTTT.

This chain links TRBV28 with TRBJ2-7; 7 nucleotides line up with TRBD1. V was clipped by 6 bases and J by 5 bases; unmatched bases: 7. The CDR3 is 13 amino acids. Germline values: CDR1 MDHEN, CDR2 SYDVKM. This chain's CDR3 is CASRPDRVHEQYF. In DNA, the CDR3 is TGTGCCAGCAGGCCTGACAGGGTCCACGAGCAGTACTTC.

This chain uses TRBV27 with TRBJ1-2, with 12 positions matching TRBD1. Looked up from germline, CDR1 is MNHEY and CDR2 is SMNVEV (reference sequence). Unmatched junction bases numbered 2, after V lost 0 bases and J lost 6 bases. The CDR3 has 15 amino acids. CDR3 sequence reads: CASSLSGTGGHGYTF. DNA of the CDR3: TGTGCCAGCAGTTTATCGGGGACAGGGGGCCATGGCTACACCTTC.

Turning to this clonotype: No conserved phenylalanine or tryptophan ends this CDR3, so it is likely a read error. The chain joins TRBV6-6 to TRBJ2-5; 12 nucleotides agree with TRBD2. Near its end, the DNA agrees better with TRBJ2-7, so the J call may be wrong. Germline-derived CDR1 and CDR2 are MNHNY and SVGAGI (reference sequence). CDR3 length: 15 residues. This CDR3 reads CASSTRLAGANEQYL. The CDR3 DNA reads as TGTGCCAGCAGTACTCGACTAGCGGGAGCAAACGAGCAGTACTTA.

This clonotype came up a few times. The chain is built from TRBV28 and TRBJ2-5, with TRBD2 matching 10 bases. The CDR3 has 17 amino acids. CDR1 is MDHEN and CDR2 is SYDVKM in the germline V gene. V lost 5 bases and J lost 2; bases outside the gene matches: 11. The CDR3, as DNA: TGTGCCAGCAGTGCCGCCCGGACTAGCGGTCTTCAAGAGACCCAGTACTTC. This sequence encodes CASSAARTSGLQETQYF.

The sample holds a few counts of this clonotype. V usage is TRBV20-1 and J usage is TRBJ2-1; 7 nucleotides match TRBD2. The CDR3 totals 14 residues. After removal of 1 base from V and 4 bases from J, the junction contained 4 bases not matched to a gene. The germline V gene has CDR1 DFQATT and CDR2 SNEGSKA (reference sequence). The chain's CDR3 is CSARAGAGYNEQFF. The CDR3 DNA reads TGCAGTGCTAGAGCGGGAGCGGGGTACAATGAGCAGTTCTTC.

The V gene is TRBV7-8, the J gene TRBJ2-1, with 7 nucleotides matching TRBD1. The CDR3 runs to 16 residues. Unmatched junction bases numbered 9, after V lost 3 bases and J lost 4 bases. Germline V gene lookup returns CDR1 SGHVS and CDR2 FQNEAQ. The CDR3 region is CASSFEQGFIYNEQFF. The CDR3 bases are TGTGCCAGCAGCTTCGAACAGGGGTTCATTTACAATGAGCAGTTCTTC.

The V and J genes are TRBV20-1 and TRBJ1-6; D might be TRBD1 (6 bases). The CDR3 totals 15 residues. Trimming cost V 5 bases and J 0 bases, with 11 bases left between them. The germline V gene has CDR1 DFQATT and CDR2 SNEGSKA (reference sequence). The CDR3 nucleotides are TGCAGTGCTCGAGGGGGGAGCTCCTATAATTCACCCCTCCACTTT. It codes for CSARGGSSYNSPLHF.

CDR3 DNA: TGCGCCAGCAGCCAAGGCCTACGCAACCGACAGGGGCGGACTGAAGCTTTCTTT. It encodes CASSQGLRNRQGRTEAFF. V usage is TRBV4-1 and J usage is TRBJ1-1; the match to TRBD1 covers 8 bases. CDR1 is MGHRA, CDR2 YSYEKL, per germline. Trimming cost V 1 base and J 5 bases; bases outside gene matches: 15. CDR3 size: 18 residues.

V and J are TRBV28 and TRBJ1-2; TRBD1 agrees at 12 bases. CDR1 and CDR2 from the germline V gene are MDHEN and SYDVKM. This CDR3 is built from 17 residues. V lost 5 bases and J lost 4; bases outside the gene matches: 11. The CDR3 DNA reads TGTGCCAGCAGTCCGACTTACGGGACAGGGGGCCCCTATGGCTACACCTTC. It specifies CASSPTYGTGGPYGYTF.